The present T cell receptor (beta chain) was sequenced within a study of cytotoxic CD8 clonotypes in ibrutinib-treated CLL. About the research overall: A median approximately 12 months of treatment, range 6 to 36, preceded the collection of response samples.

The repertoire was sequenced with immunoSEQ multiplex PCR; TCRdb's copy has only in-frame clones and lacks some. The table has a few hundred thousand clones, around 70% seen once. This clone was observed a single time. As yet, its antigen is unknown. The study, taken as a whole, reports: Clonality climbed at ibrutinib response, then dropped toward baseline at progression.

The CDR3 has 14 amino acids. V was shortened by 3 bases and J by 5 bases, with 13 bases between the two germline ends. Looked up from germline, CDR1 is LNHDA and CDR2 is SQIVND (reference sequence). Material: PBMCs, obtained after 24 months of ibrutinib treatment. The TCR sequence derives from a human donor with chronic lymphocytic leukemia. The chain recombines TRBV19 with TRBJ2-5; tentative D call: TRBD1 (5 bases). CDR3 sequence: CASSMSVGPETQYF. CDR3 nucleotides: TGTGCCAGTAGTATGTCCGTGGGGCCCGAGACCCAGTACTTC.